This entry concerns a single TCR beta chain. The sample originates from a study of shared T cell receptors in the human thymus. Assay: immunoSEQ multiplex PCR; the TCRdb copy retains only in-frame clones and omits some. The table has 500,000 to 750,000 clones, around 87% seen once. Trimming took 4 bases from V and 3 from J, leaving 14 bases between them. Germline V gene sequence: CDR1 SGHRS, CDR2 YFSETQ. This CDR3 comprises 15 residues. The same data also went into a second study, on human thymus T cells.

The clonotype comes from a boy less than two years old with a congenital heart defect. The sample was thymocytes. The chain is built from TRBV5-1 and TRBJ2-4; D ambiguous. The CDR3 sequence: CASSPWPGNKNIQYF. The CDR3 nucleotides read TGCGCCAGCAGCCCTTGGCCGGGTAACAAAAACATTCAGTACTTC.